These 32 T cell receptor beta chains were all obtained from the same sample, sequenced in a study of CD8+ T cells in alopecia areata. Regarding treatment: oral pan-JAK inhibitor, 5-10 mg twice daily. cDNA prepared by RNA extraction and subsequent reverse transcription served as the template for sequencing. The assay was immunoSEQ multiplex PCR, and TCRdb's table has in-frame clones only and misses some. The sample yields 90,000 to 150,000 clones, more than 40% seen once. The sequencing used CD4+ T cells sorted from blood, collected at week 4, from a patient treated with tofacitinib. These receptors were taken from a human donor with alopecia areata.

The chain couples TRBV4-2 to TRBJ2-3, with 7 bases fitting TRBD2. This CDR3 region has 17 residues. Germline CDR1 LGHNA, CDR2 YNFKEQ. After removal of 2 bases from V and 2 bases from J, the junction contained 10 bases not matched to a gene. The CDR3 loop reads CASSQQRAGDLTDTQYF. CDR3 bases: TGTGCCAGCAGCCAACAGAGGGCGGGGGACCTCACAGATACGCAGTATTTT.

The chain joins TRBV7-9 to TRBJ1-5; D call uncertain. Between the trimmed V and J ends, which lost 3 bases and 0 bases, there was a span of 3 bases. Germline V gene sequence: CDR1 SEHNR, CDR2 FQNEAQ (reference sequence). There are 13 residues in the CDR3. The CDR3 protein is CASSLNSNQPQHF. CDR3 nucleotides: TGTGCCAGCAGCTTGAATAGCAATCAGCCCCAGCATTTT.

The CDR3 coding sequence is TGTGCCTGGAGTGGAACAGGGGCCGGCAATCAGCCCCAGCATTTT. The encoded protein is CAWSGTGAGNQPQHF. V usage is TRBV30 and J usage is TRBJ1-5, with TRBD1 identical over 7 bases. Trimming cost V 1 base and J 2 bases; bases outside gene matches: 5. Germline loops: CDR1 GTSNPN, CDR2 SVGIG (reference sequence). The CDR3 is 15 amino acids.

In DNA form, the CDR3 reads TGTGCCAGCAGTGCAGCCACTGAAGCTTTCTTT. Its translation is CASSAATEAFF. The V call is TRBV6-5, the J call TRBJ1-1; D not resolved. V shed 5 bases and J shed 4 bases, with 5 bases lying between them. This CDR3 comprises 11 residues. Germline V gene sequence: CDR1 MNHEY, CDR2 SVGAGI.

This clone was seen once. The chain carries TRBV6-6 and TRBJ2-7; maybe TRBD1 (6 bases). Germline V gene data show CDR1 as MNHNY and CDR2 as SVGAGI (reference sequence). The ends were cut back, 2 bases at V and 3 bases at J, with 14 bases in the middle. The CDR3 is 15 amino acids. The CDR3 here is CASSYRGTGHYEQYF. The CDR3 DNA follows: TGTGCCAGCAGTTACAGGGGGACGGGGCACTACGAGCAGTACTTC.

V usage is TRBV29-1 and J usage is TRBJ1-3; D might be TRBD1 (6 bases). The CDR3 is 14 amino acids. Germline CDR1 and CDR2: SQVTM and ANQGSEA. With 7 bases removed from V and 0 bases from J, the gap between germline ends came to 13 bases. CDR3 protein: CSARLDSSGNTIYF. The CDR3 nucleotides are TGCAGCGCCAGACTGGACAGCTCTGGAAACACCATATATTTT.

The rearrangement joins TRBV7-6 to TRBJ2-5; perhaps TRBD1 as D (5 bases). Germline-derived CDR1 and CDR2 are SGHVS and FNYEAQ. With 5 bases removed from V and 5 bases from J, the gap between germline ends came to 12 bases. There are 13 residues in the CDR3. The CDR3 reads CASSIQVRETQYF. CDR3 sequence (DNA): TGTGCCAGCAGCATACAGGTTCGGGAGACCCAGTACTTC.

This sequence joins TRBV11-1 and TRBJ2-1; D ambiguous. V was shortened by 4 bases and J by 8 bases, with 6 bases between the two germline ends. The germline V gene encodes CDR1 SGHAT and CDR2 FQDESV (reference sequence). The length of the CDR3 is 11 residues. CDR3 coding DNA: TGTGCCAGCAGCTGGATAGATGAGCAGTTCTTC. Its translation: CASSWIDEQFF.

This clone has only a few counts. The genes are TRBV19 and TRBJ2-4; 7 bases map to TRBD1. The CDR3 totals 13 residues. Trimming at V came to 5 bases and at J to 7 bases, leaving 5 bases not matched to a gene. Germline CDR1 reads LNHDA; CDR2 reads SQIVND (reference sequence). CDR3 residues: CASSLGQNNIQYF. The CDR3 DNA is TGTGCCAGTAGTTTGGGACAGAACAACATTCAGTACTTC.

V gene TRBV29-1 combines with J gene TRBJ1-1, with D unresolved. With 6 bases removed from V and 1 base from J, the gap between germline ends came to 15 bases. This CDR3 spans 14 amino acids. Germline loops: CDR1 SQVTM, CDR2 ANQGSEA. The CDR3 nucleotides are TGCAGCGTCTCTCTATCAACCCAGAACACTGAAGCTTTCTTT. This sequence encodes CSVSLSTQNTEAFF.

The rearrangement links TRBV7-3 to TRBJ2-3; D unresolved. This CDR3 is built from 13 residues. The germline V gene encodes CDR1 SGHTA and CDR2 FQGTGA. V was trimmed by 5 bases and J by 5 bases, leaving 11 bases between them. The DNA of the CDR3 is TGTGCCAGCAGCCCGTATATAGAAGATACGCAGTATTTT. Translation: CASSPYIEDTQYF.

V is TRBV30 and J is TRBJ2-5; D remains ambiguous. Germline-derived CDR1 and CDR2 are GTSNPN and SVGIG (reference sequence). The CDR3 sequence is 10 residues long. The V gene lost 1 base and the J gene lost 5 bases, with 2 bases spanning the gap. The CDR3 spells CAWSAETQYF. DNA for the CDR3: TGTGCCTGGAGTGCGGAGACCCAGTACTTC.

Points on this clone: This sample also contains other DNA sequences that code for the same CDR3. The V and J genes are TRBV27 and TRBJ1-5, with D possibly TRBD1 on 5 matching bases. Germline V gives CDR1 MNHEY, CDR2 SMNVEV (reference sequence). The CDR3 length is 15 residues. V shed 0 bases and J shed 6 bases, with 12 bases lying between them. The CDR3 nucleotides read TGTGCCAGCAGTTTATCGGGGCAAGGTTCTCAGCCCCAGCATTTT. Its protein is CASSLSGQGSQPQHF.

In its sample, this clone was seen once. The chain links TRBV2 to TRBJ2-5, with 10 bases aligning to TRBD2. Germline V lookup: CDR1 SNHLY, CDR2 FYNNEI. The junction had 9 bases not matched to a gene; V was cut back by 7 bases and J by 4 bases. This CDR3 contains 15 residues. The CDR3 loop reads CASKERRTSGETQYF. CDR3 nucleotides: TGTGCCAGCAAAGAGCGCCGGACTAGCGGAGAGACCCAGTACTTC.

V usage is TRBV7-8 and J usage is TRBJ2-2, with D tentatively TRBD2 (6 bases). CDR1 is SGHVS and CDR2 is FQNEAQ in the germline V gene. The CDR3 covers 15 residues. V lost 4 bases and J 6 bases, leaving 15 bases between the germline ends. This chain's CDR3 is CASSSGTSGAGELFF. CDR3 coding DNA: TGTGCCAGCAGCTCCGGGACGTCGGGAGCCGGGGAGCTGTTTTTT. Using reference TRBV7-8 and TRBJ2-2 for the parts outside the CDR3, the full variable domain is GAGVSQSPRYKVAKRGQDVALRCDPISGHVSLFWYQQALGQGPEFLTYFQNEAQLDKSGLPSDRFFAERPEGSVSTLKIQRTQQEDSAVYLCASSSGTSGAGELFFGEGSRLTVL.

This sequence joins TRBV30 and TRBJ1-1, with a tentative D call TRBD1 (6 bases). With 2 bases removed from V and 7 bases from J, the gap between germline ends came to 14 bases. The length of the CDR3 is 13 residues. CDR1 and CDR2 (germline): GTSNPN, SVGIG (reference sequence). The CDR3 region has the DNA TGTGCCTGGAGTCCCTACGGACAGCTTGAAGCTTTCTTT. This translates into CAWSPYGQLEAFF.

V usage is TRBV5-4 and J usage is TRBJ2-5; the D gene is possibly TRBD1 (6 bases). This CDR3 comprises 13 residues. V was shortened by 3 bases and J by 3 bases, with 9 bases between the two germline ends. The V gene's germline CDR1 is SGHNT and CDR2 YYREEE (reference sequence). The CDR3 DNA reads as TGTGCCAGCAGCTCCCGACAGGAAGAGACCCAGTACTTC. Its protein is CASSSRQEETQYF.

This chain uses TRBV25-1 with TRBJ2-3; a weak D match, TRBD2 (6 bases). V lost 2 bases and J lost 0, with 12 bases in between. The germline CDR1 and CDR2 sequences are MGHDK and SYGVNS. CDR3 length: 16 residues. The CDR3 DNA is TGTGCCAGCAGTGAAGGGGTTAGCGGCAGCACAGATACGCAGTATTTT. It yields the protein CASSEGVSGSTDTQYF.

This clone was observed a few times. This chain joins TRBV1 and TRBJ2-1; whether TRBD2, the table's D call, matches the DNA was not checked. TRBV1 is classified as a pseudogene. This CDR3 spans 16 amino acids. Here the CDR3 reads CTSSQGAGSSYNEQFF. The DNA for the CDR3 is TGCACCAGCAGCCAAGGAGCGGGGAGCTCCTACAATGAGCAGTTCTTC.

At least ten counts were recorded for this clone. The chain joins TRBV14 to TRBJ2-3; no clear D. The CDR3 is 15 residues long. Trimming removed 0 bases from V and 2 bases from J, with 9 bases in between. Germline CDR1 reads SGHDN; CDR2 reads FVKESK. CDR3 DNA: TGTGCCAGCAGCCAAGAAATCCTAGACACAGATACGCAGTATTTT. It encodes CASSQEILDTDTQYF.

This clone was observed a handful of times. This sample includes further DNA sequences coding for the same CDR3. The rearrangement uses TRBV7-2 and TRBJ1-1; the D gene is possibly TRBD1 (6 bases). Trimming took off 5 bases at V and 1 base at J, with 11 bases between the two ends. This CDR3 comprises 14 residues. The germline gives CDR1 SGHTA, CDR2 FQGNSA. DNA of the CDR3: TGTGCCAGCAGCCCCAGGGGCGGGAACACTGAAGCTTTCTTT. It is translated as CASSPRGGNTEAFF.

Concerning this clone itself: This sample includes further DNA sequences coding for the same CDR3. The V call is TRBV13, the J call TRBJ2-7, with D maybe TRBD1 (6 bases). The CDR3 extends over 12 amino acids. Trimming removed 5 bases at V and 3 bases at J, with 8 bases between. Germline-derived CDR1 and CDR2 are PRHDT and FYEKMQ (reference sequence). Here the CDR3 DNA reads TGTGCCAGCAGCGTACAGGGCTACGAGCAGTACTTC. Amino acid sequence: CASSVQGYEQYF.

In its sample, this clone was seen once. The rearrangement uses TRBV6-1 and TRBJ2-5; 8 nucleotides line up with TRBD1. The V segment lost 9 bases and the J segment 5 bases; nucleotides outside the gene matches: 8. The V gene's germline CDR1 is MNHNS and CDR2 SASEGT. The CDR3 contains 13 residues. DNA for the CDR3: TGTGCCAGAGCGACAGGGGTCGGGGAGACCCAGTACTTC. Protein sequence: CARATGVGETQYF.

Regarding this clone: At one end, the junction sequence differs from germline, possibly due to a read error. The chain recombines TRBV7-7 with TRBJ2-7, with TRBD1 matching over 9 bases. The CDR3 length is 13 residues. Germline V gene sequence: CDR1 SSHAT, CDR2 FNYEAQ (reference sequence). CDR3 region: CASSLDRGYEQYF. In DNA, the CDR3 is TGTGCTAGCAGCTTGGACAGGGGCTACGAGCAGTACTTC.

This clone was picked up a small number of times. This chain links TRBV29-1 with TRBJ2-5; D gene ambiguous. This CDR3 region has 10 residues. The germline V and J ends were trimmed by 3 bases and 5 bases, with 4 bases remaining between them. The germline CDR1 and CDR2 sequences are SQVTM and ANQGSEA. The DNA of the CDR3 is TGCAGCGTTGAGTTGGAGACCCAGTACTTC. Encoded protein: CSVELETQYF. Based on the CDR3 plus reference TRBV29-1 and TRBJ2-5, the full variable domain is SAVISQKPSRDICQRGTSLTIQCQVDSQVTMMFWYRQQPGQSLTLIATANQGSEATYESGFVIDKFPISRPNLTFSTLTVSNMSPEDSSIYLCSVELETQYFGPGTRLLVL.

The rearrangement uses TRBV30 and TRBJ1-2, with a weak D call TRBD1 (6 bases). Trimming cost V 3 bases and J 0 bases, with 11 bases left between them. The germline gives CDR1 GTSNPN, CDR2 SVGIG (reference sequence). The CDR3 consists of 14 residues. The CDR3 coding sequence is TGTGCCTGGAGGGAACCAGGGGCTAACTATGGCTACACCTTC. It specifies CAWREPGANYGYTF.

The V gene is TRBV29-1, the J gene TRBJ2-1; TRBD1 might be the D (6 bases). Trimming removed 4 bases at V and 3 bases at J, with 10 bases between. The CDR3 is 13 residues long. CDR1 and CDR2 (germline): SQVTM, ANQGSEA. Written as DNA, the CDR3 is TGCAGCGTTGGCAGGGGAAACTACAATGAGCAGTTCTTC. Translation: CSVGRGNYNEQFF.

This clone was seen a handful of times. The rearrangement joins TRBV4-2 to TRBJ1-4; D gene unclear. V dropped 4 bases and J dropped 0 bases, with 12 bases sitting between them. Looked up from germline, CDR1 is LGHNA and CDR2 is YNFKEQ. The CDR3 length is 16 residues. The CDR3 reads CASSPRTGATNEKLFF. CDR3 sequence (DNA): TGTGCCAGCAGCCCCCGGACGGGTGCAACTAATGAAAAACTGTTTTTT.

This clone occurred once. The chain is built from TRBV9 and TRBJ1-3; D not certain. Trimming pared 0 bases from V and 0 bases from J, leaving 1 base between. Germline V gives CDR1 SGDLS, CDR2 YYNGEE. This CDR3 has 13 residues. The CDR3 is CASSVDSGNTIYF. The DNA for the CDR3 is TGTGCCAGCAGCGTAGACTCTGGAAACACCATATATTTT.

The chain combines TRBV4-1 with TRBJ2-2; TRBD1 is a possible D gene (5 bases). Germline lookup yields CDR1 MGHRA and CDR2 YSYEKL. Trimming stripped 0 bases from V and 10 bases from J, with 12 bases between. The CDR3 loop spans 14 amino acids. This CDR3 is CASSQDYPGQELFF. The CDR3 bases are TGCGCCAGCAGCCAAGATTACCCAGGGCAGGAGCTGTTTTTT.

V usage is TRBV25-1 and J usage is TRBJ2-7, with TRBD2 as a possible D gene (5 bases). Germline V gene sequence: CDR1 MGHDK, CDR2 SYGVNS. The CDR3 is 12 amino acids. The V and J ends lost 6 bases and 5 bases respectively, with 11 bases between them. The CDR3 here is CASRGVSHEQYF. In DNA, the CDR3 is TGTGCCAGCAGGGGAGTAAGCCACGAGCAGTACTTC.

As regards this clone: This sample includes further DNA sequences coding for the same CDR3. V gene TRBV30 combines with J gene TRBJ2-2; D is possibly TRBD1 (5 bases). Trimming shortened V by 1 base and J by 1 base, and 7 bases separated the two germline ends. CDR3 length equals 14 residues. Germline CDR1 is GTSNPN and CDR2 is SVGIG (reference sequence). The CDR3 DNA sequence: TGTGCCTGGAGTGGCCAGGGGAACACCGGGGAGCTGTTTTTT. Translated: CAWSGQGNTGELFF.